The 20 T cell receptor beta chains below come from one sample, sequenced in a study of spatial heterogeneity in lung cancer. Via MiXCR, TCRdb re-called the 5' RACE reads, giving one row per CDR3 protein. Here the sample spans around 1,200 distinct CDR3 sequences, around 14% being singletons. The time point was: sample taken at primary tumor resection. Which antigens these TCRs recognize remains unknown. Study-level points and caveats: It was found that expanded intratumoral alpha and beta TCR counts tracked tumor mutation counts.

The input for sequencing was lung tumor tissue, taken at surgery. The receptors stem from a male donor with early-stage non-small cell lung cancer.

Judged by abundance, this clonotype is large. With the library built for alpha chains, this beta chain is off target and its frequency is not meaningful. This chain connects TRBV7-9 to TRBJ2-6; 8 bases align to TRBD1. The CDR3 is 16 amino acids. Germline CDR1 SEHNR, CDR2 FQNEAQ (reference sequence). With V trimmed by 5 bases and J by 4 bases, 7 bases remained unmatched. This CDR3 reads CASSTGQGEGANVLTF. The CDR3 DNA follows: TGTGCCAGCAGCACCGGACAGGGAGAAGGGGCCAACGTCCTGACTTTC.

By sample fraction, this clonotype is medium-sized. For a library built for alpha chains, this beta chain is a stray read; little rests on its size. The chain recombines TRBV5-6 with TRBJ1-5; possibly TRBD1 for D (5 bases). V dropped 2 bases and J dropped 5 bases, with 14 bases sitting between them. Germline CDR1 reads SGHDT; CDR2 reads YYEEEE. The CDR3 has 15 amino acids. The CDR3 sequence is CASSFIGGFDQPQHF. In DNA, the CDR3 is TGTGCCAGCAGCTTCATCGGGGGTTTCGATCAGCCCCAGCATTTT. Filled out from reference TRBV5-6 and TRBJ1-5, the complete variable domain reads DAGVTQSPTHLIKTRGQQVTLRCSPKSGHDTVSWYQQALGQGPQFIFQYYEEEERQRGNFPDRFSGHQFPNYSSELNVNALLLGDSALYLCASSFIGGFDQPQHFGDGTRLSIL.

This clonotype is labeled as large. Because this beta chain is a stray read in a library intended to capture alpha chains, its abundance should not be given much weight. This rearrangement joins TRBV5-1 to TRBJ1-1, with 11 bases fitting TRBD1. The junction had 7 bases not matched to a gene; V was cut back by 4 bases and J by 11 bases. Per germline, CDR1 SGHRS and CDR2 YFSETQ. This CDR3 region has 13 residues. The CDR3 nucleotides are TGCGCCAGCAGCCTGGGACAGGGGGTAGTGGCTTTCTTT. It translates to CASSLGQGVVAFF.

This clonotype was seen ten or more times. This beta chain is a stray sequence in a library constructed for alpha chains; its clone size is not meaningful. This rearrangement joins TRBV3-1 to TRBJ1-1; tentatively, D is TRBD1 (5 bases). The germline V and J ends were trimmed by 3 bases and 5 bases, with 13 bases remaining between them. Per germline, CDR1 LGHDT and CDR2 YNNKEL (reference sequence). This CDR3 spans 14 amino acids. Here the CDR3 DNA reads TGTGCCAGCAGCCAGGGACCCGAGGGGACTGAAGCTTTCTTT. Protein product: CASSQGPEGTEAFF.

This clonotype is classed as medium-sized (0.01 to 0.1%). For a library built for alpha chains, this beta chain is a stray read; little rests on its size. The V and J genes are TRBV18 and TRBJ2-2, with D possibly TRBD2 on 5 matching bases. The CDR3 is 16 amino acids. Germline V gene data show CDR1 as KGHSH and CDR2 as LQKENI. V was cut by 2 bases and J by 4 bases, with 14 bases left in between. CDR3 sequence reads: CASSPNRGRGTGELFF. DNA of the CDR3: TGTGCCAGCTCACCAAATCGGGGAAGAGGCACCGGGGAGCTGTTTTTT.

This clonotype rates as large. The library was built for alpha chains, so this beta chain is an off-target read and its size means little. This chain joins TRBV5-6 and TRBJ2-3, with unresolved D. V gave up 0 bases and J gave up 4 bases, with 6 bases separating them. The CDR3 has 13 residues. Germline assignment: CDR1 SGHDT and CDR2 YYEEEE. This CDR3 reads CASSLGRSDTQYF. Here the CDR3 DNA reads TGTGCCAGCAGCTTGGGGCGATCAGATACGCAGTATTTT.

This clonotype was seen repeatedly, ten times or more. This beta chain lies outside the target of a library built for alpha chains; its clone size means little. The genes are TRBV10-3 and TRBJ2-2; 8 bases are a match to TRBD1. The length of the CDR3 is 19 residues. J was trimmed by 0 bases and V by 10 bases; bases with no gene match: 19. The germline V gene has CDR1 ENHRY and CDR2 SYGVKD. The CDR3 protein is CATALPGGPTGPNTGELFF. DNA for the CDR3: TGTGCCACGGCCCTCCCAGGGGGCCCCACTGGTCCGAACACCGGGGAGCTGTTTTTT.

A remark on this clonotype: This beta chain turned up in a library designed for alpha chains; as an off-target read, its abundance says little. The V call is TRBV3-1, the J call TRBJ2-1; 9 positions agree with TRBD2. Germline-derived CDR1 and CDR2 are LGHDT and YNNKEL (reference sequence). With V trimmed by 4 bases and J by 7 bases, 11 bases remained unmatched. The CDR3 runs to 16 residues. CDR3 residues: CASSPPTSGHQNEQFF. The CDR3 DNA reads as TGTGCCAGCAGCCCTCCGACTAGCGGACACCAAAATGAGCAGTTCTTC.

This clonotype ranks as medium-sized (0.01 to 0.1%). This beta chain turned up in a library designed for alpha chains; as an off-target read, its abundance says little. The CDR3 sequence: CSVVTGNEQFF. CDR3 nucleotides: TGCAGCGTTGTGACCGGCAATGAGCAGTTCTTC. This sequence joins TRBV29-1 and TRBJ2-1; no reliable D call. Germline V gives CDR1 SQVTM, CDR2 ANQGSEA. The V end was cut by 4 bases, the J end by 6 bases, with 7 bases between. This CDR3 has 11 residues.

In its sample, this clonotype was seen many times. This beta chain is off target for a library built for alpha chains, so its abundance means little. The V call is TRBV27, the J call TRBJ1-1; D gene unclear. V lost 2 bases to trimming and J lost 1 base, with 8 bases between them. The CDR3 is 14 amino acids. Germline CDR1 MNHEY, CDR2 SMNVEV (reference sequence). The CDR3 region is CASSLRQQNTEAFF. The CDR3 nucleotides read TGTGCCAGCAGTTTACGGCAGCAGAACACTGAAGCTTTCTTT.

This clonotype is hyperexpanded (1% or more) in the sample. This beta chain is a stray sequence in a library constructed for alpha chains; its clone size is not meaningful. V and J are TRBV11-2 and TRBJ2-1; possible D gene TRBD2, 5 bases. In germline, CDR1 is SGHAT, CDR2 FQNNGV. V dropped 1 base and J dropped 8 bases, with 9 bases sitting between them. The CDR3 has 13 residues. The CDR3 loop is CASSLATGYEQFF. CDR3 bases: TGTGCCAGCAGCTTAGCAACGGGGTATGAGCAGTTCTTC.

This clonotype is medium-sized within its sample. This beta chain appears as a stray read in a library generated for alpha chains; its size is not informative. This sequence joins TRBV7-2 and TRBJ2-2; D not resolved. The CDR3 loop spans 14 amino acids. The germline V gene encodes CDR1 SGHTA and CDR2 FQGNSA. The germline V and J ends were trimmed by 1 base and 0 bases, with 3 bases remaining between them. The CDR3 nucleotides are TGTGCCAGCAGCTTAGTATCGAACACCGGGGAGCTGTTTTTT. Residues: CASSLVSNTGELFF.

By share, this clonotype counts as large (0.1 to 1%). The library was designed around alpha chains, so this beta chain is a stray read whose abundance carries little weight. The CDR3 spells CASSLIPDPNYNEQFF. CDR3 sequence (DNA): TGTGCCAGCAGCTTAATCCCCGACCCGAATTACAATGAGCAGTTCTTC. The genes are TRBV11-2 and TRBJ2-1, with D hard to call. The CDR3 runs 16 residues. With 2 bases removed from V and 4 bases from J, the gap between germline ends came to 15 bases. In germline, CDR1 is SGHAT, CDR2 FQNNGV.

By share, this clonotype ranks as large. This beta chain is an off-target read within a library intended for alpha chains, so its frequency means little. The J gene is TRBJ2-2, the V gene TRBV20-1; D not resolved. Germline assignment: CDR1 DFQATT and CDR2 SNEGSKA (reference sequence). The V end was cut by 3 bases, the J end by 2 bases, with 13 bases between. The length of the CDR3 is 15 residues. CDR3 region: CSARAPSGNTGELFF. Here the CDR3 DNA reads TGCAGTGCTAGGGCTCCTAGTGGTAACACCGGGGAGCTGTTTTTT.

By sample fraction, this clonotype is medium-sized. Since the library was made to target alpha chains, this beta chain is a stray read and its abundance is not meaningful. The genes are TRBV12-3 or TRBV12-4 and TRBJ2-7, with a weak D call TRBD1 (5 bases). Deletions cut 5 bases from V and 3 bases from J, with 11 bases between. The CDR3 has 13 residues. The CDR3 region is CASSNIRDYEQYF. The CDR3 coding sequence is TGTGCCAGCAGTAACATCAGGGACTACGAGCAGTACTTC.

On this clonotype itself: A library prepared for alpha chains yielded this beta chain as an off-target read; its size is of little meaning. The chain couples TRBV12-3 or TRBV12-4 to TRBJ2-1; D is possibly TRBD2 (5 bases). V lost 8 bases and J lost 5, with 13 bases in between. This CDR3 region has 13 residues. This CDR3 reads CASRTAGNNEQFF. CDR3 DNA sequence: TGTGCCAGCCGCACCGCCGGGAACAATGAGCAGTTCTTC.

This clonotype showed up many times. In a library made to pick up alpha chains, this beta chain is a stray read with a size that means little. This sequence joins TRBV27 and TRBJ1-5; no clear D gene. V was trimmed by 1 base and J by 0 bases, leaving 10 bases between them. The CDR3 loop spans 16 amino acids. Germline V lookup: CDR1 MNHEY, CDR2 SMNVEV (reference sequence). CDR3 nucleotides: TGTGCCAGCAGTTTATTGGGCTGGAATAGCAATCAGCCCCAGCATTTT. Translated, it gives CASSLLGWNSNQPQHF.

This clonotype is medium-sized by share. This beta chain slipped into a library made for alpha chains as a stray read, so its size is not meaningful. This chain joins TRBV12-3 or TRBV12-4 and TRBJ1-2; tentative D call: TRBD1 (6 bases). V lost 4 bases, J lost 7 bases, and 10 bases lay in between. The CDR3 covers 12 residues. The CDR3 loop is CASSSPQGGYTF. The CDR3 DNA is TGTGCCAGCAGTTCCCCACAGGGTGGCTACACCTTC.

Within the sample, this clonotype is large (0.1 to 1%). A library made for alpha chains picked up this beta chain off target, so its size means little. The chain uses TRBV4-2 and TRBJ2-3, with 8 bases identical to TRBD2. The CDR3 runs to 16 residues. The ends lost 4 bases at V and 2 bases at J; junction bases unmatched: 8. Germline V lookup: CDR1 LGHNA, CDR2 YNFKEQ. The CDR3 loop reads CASSPRTSPDTDTQYF. Written as DNA, the CDR3 is TGTGCCAGCAGCCCCAGGACTAGCCCCGACACAGATACGCAGTATTTT.

Notes on this clonotype: This beta chain appears as a stray read in a library generated for alpha chains; its size is not informative. The J gene is TRBJ2-5, the V gene TRBV6-5; 10 bases map to TRBD2. CDR3 length: 15 amino acids. V shed 6 bases, J shed 5 bases, and the junction held 9 bases outside the gene matches. Looked up from germline, CDR1 is MNHEY and CDR2 is SVGAGI. For the CDR3, the DNA is TGTGCCAGCAGGGTCAGCGGGGGGGCTCTGGAGACCCAGTACTTC. This gives the protein CASRVSGGALETQYF.